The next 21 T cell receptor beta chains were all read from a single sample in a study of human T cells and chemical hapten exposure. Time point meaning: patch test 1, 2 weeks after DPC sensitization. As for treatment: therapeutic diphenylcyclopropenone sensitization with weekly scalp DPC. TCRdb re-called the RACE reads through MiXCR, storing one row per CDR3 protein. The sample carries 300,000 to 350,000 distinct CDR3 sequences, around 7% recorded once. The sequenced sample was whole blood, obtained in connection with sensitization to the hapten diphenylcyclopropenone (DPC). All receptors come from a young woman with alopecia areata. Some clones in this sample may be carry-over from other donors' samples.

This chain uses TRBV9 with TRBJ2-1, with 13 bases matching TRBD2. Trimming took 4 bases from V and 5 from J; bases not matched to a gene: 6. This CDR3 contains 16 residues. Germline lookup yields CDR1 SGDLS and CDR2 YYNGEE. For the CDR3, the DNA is TGTGCCAGCAGCAAGACTAGCGGGGGGCCACACAATGAGCAGTTCTTC. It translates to CASSKTSGGPHNEQFF.

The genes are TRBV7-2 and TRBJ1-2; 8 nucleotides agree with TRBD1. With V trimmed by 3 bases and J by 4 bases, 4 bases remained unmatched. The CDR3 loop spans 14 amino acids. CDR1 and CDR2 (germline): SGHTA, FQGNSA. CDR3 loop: CASSFTGGPYGYTF. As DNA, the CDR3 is TGTGCCAGCAGCTTTACAGGGGGTCCCTATGGCTACACCTTC.

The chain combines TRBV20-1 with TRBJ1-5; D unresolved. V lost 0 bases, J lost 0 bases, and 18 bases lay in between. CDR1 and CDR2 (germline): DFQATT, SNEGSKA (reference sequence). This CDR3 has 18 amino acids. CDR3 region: CSARDSQAIKGSNQPQHF. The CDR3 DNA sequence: TGCAGTGCTAGAGATTCCCAAGCGATAAAGGGTAGCAATCAGCCCCAGCATTTT.

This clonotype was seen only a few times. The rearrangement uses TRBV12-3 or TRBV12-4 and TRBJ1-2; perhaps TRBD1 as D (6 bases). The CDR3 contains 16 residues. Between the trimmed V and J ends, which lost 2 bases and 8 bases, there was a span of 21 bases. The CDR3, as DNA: TGTGCCAGCAGTTTACCCCAGGTCGCAACCAGGGGAGGCTACACCTTC. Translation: CASSLPQVATRGGYTF.

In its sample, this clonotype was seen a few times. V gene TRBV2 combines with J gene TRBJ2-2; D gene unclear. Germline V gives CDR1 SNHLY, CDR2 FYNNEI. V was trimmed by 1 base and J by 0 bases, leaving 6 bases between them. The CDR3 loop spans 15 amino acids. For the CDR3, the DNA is TGTGCCAGCAGTGAAGACCAGACGAACACCGGGGAGCTGTTTTTT. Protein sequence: CASSEDQTNTGELFF.

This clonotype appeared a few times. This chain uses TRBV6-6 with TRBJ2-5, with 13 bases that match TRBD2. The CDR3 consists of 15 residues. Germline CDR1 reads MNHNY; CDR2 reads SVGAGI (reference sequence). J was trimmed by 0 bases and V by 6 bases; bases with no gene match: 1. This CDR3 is CASRGTSGDQETQYF. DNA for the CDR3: TGTGCCAGCAGGGGGACTAGCGGGGACCAAGAGACCCAGTACTTC.

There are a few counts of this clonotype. The CDR3 nucleotides are TGTGCCAGCAGCTACATAGGATTCAGCTCCTACAATGAGCAGTTCTTC. It translates to CASSYIGFSSYNEQFF. V gene TRBV11-1 combines with J gene TRBJ2-1; no definite D call. In germline, CDR1 is SGHAT, CDR2 FQDESV (reference sequence). Trimming shortened V by 4 bases and J by 0 bases, and 13 bases separated the two germline ends. The CDR3 has 16 residues.

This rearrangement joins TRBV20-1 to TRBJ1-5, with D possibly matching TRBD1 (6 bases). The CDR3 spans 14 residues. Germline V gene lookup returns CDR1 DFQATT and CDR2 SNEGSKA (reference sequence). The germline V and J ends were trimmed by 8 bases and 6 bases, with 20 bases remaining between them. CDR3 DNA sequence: TGCAGTTGCTCCCCCAACAGGGTGGGTCAGCCCCAGCATTTT. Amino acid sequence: CSCSPNRVGQPQHF.

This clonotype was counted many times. The CDR3 sequence: CASRQGGYEQYF. The CDR3 DNA follows: TGTGCCAGCAGACAGGGGGGGTACGAGCAGTACTTC. The chain couples TRBV6-6 to TRBJ2-7, with a weak D call TRBD1 (8 bases). The CDR3 loop spans 12 amino acids. Per the germline V gene, CDR1 is MNHNY and CDR2 is SVGAGI (reference sequence). With 6 bases removed from V and 4 bases from J, the gap between germline ends came to 10 bases.

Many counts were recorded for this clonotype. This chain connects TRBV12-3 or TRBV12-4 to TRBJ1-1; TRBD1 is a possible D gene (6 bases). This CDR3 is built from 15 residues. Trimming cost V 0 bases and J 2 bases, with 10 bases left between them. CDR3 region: CASSLAWGGNTEAFF. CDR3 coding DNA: TGTGCCAGCAGTTTAGCGTGGGGGGGCAACACTGAAGCTTTCTTT.

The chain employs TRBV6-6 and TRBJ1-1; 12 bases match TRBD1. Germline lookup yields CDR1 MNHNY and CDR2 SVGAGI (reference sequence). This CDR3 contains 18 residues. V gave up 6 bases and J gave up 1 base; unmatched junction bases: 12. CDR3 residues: CASRLPGQGAPANTEAFF. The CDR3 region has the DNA TGTGCCAGCAGGCTTCCGGGACAGGGGGCACCGGCGAACACTGAAGCTTTCTTT.

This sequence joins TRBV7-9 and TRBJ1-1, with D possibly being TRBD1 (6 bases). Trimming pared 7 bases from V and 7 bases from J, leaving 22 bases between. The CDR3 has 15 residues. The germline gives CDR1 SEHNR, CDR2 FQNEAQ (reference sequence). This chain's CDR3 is CASILVGGSIFEAFF. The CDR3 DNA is TGTGCCAGCATCCTAGTGGGGGGCTCAATATTTGAAGCTTTCTTT. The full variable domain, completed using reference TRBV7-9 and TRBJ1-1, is DTGVSQNPRHKITKRGQNVTFRCDPISEHNRLYWYRQTLGQGPEFLTYFQNEAQLEKSRLLSDRFSAERPKGSFSTLEIQRTEQGDSAMYLCASILVGGSIFEAFFGQGTRLTVV.

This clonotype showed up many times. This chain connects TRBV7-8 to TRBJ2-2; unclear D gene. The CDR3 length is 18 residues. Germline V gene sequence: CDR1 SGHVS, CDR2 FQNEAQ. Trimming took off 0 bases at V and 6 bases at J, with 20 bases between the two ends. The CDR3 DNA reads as TGTGCCAGCAGCTTAGCCCCGTACCCACGCACAGAGGCCGGGGAGCTGTTTTTT. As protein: CASSLAPYPRTEAGELFF.

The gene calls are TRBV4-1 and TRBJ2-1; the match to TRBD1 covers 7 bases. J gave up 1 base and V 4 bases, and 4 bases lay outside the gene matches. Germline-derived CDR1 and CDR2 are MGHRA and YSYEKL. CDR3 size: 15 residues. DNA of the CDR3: TGCGCCAGCAGCCTCCAGGGGGAGTCCTACAATGAGCAGTTCTTC. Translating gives CASSLQGESYNEQFF.

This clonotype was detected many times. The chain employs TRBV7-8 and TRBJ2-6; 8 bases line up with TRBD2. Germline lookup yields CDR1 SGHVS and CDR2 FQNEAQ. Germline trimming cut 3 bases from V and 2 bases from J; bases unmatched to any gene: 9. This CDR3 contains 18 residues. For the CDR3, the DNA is TGTGCCAGCAGCTTTCTTTCTGCGGGGGGCACTGGGGCCAACGTCCTGACTTTC. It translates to CASSFLSAGGTGANVLTF.

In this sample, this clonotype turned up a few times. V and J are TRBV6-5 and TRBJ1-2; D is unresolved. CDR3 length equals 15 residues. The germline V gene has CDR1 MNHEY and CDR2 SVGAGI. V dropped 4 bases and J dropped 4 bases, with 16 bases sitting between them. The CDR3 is CASSFLAQVSYGYTF. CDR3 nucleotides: TGTGCCAGCAGTTTCTTGGCTCAGGTTTCCTATGGCTACACCTTC.

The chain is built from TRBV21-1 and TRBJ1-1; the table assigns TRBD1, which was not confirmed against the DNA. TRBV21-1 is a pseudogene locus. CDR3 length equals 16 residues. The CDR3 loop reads CASSRDRGRGGTEAFF. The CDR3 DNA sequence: TGTGCCAGCAGCAGGGACAGGGGGCGCGGGGGAACTGAAGCTTTCTTT.

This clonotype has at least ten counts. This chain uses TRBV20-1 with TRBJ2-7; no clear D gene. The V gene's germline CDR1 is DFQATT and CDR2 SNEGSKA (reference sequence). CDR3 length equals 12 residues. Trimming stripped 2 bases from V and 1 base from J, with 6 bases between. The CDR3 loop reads CSARRVSYEQYF. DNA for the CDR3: TGCAGTGCTAGAAGGGTATCCTACGAGCAGTACTTC.

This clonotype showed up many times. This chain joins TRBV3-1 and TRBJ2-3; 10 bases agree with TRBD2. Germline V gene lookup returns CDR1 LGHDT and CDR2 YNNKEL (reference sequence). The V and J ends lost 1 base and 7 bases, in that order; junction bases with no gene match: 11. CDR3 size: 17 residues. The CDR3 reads CASSQVAGGPFGNTQYF. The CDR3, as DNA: TGTGCCAGCAGCCAAGTAGCGGGGGGCCCCTTCGGGAATACGCAGTATTTT.

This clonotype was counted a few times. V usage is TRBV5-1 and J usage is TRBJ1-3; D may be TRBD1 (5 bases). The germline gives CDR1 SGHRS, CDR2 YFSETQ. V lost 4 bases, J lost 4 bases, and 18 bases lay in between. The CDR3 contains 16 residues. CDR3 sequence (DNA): TGCGCCAGCAGCCGGAAAATAGGGGCACCGGGAAACACCATATATTTT. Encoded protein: CASSRKIGAPGNTIYF.

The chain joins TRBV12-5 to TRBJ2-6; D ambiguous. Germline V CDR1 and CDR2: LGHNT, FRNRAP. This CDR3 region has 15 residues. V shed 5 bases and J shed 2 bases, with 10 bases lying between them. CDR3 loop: CASGGVGTGANVLTF. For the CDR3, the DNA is TGTGCTAGTGGTGGAGTGGGGACTGGGGCCAACGTCCTGACTTTC.